The 6 T cell receptor beta chains below all came from one sample that was sequenced in a study of blood T cell repertoires in COVID-19. Profiling relied on immunoSEQ multiplex PCR, and the TCRdb table lists in-frame clones only, not all of them. The table lists approximately 200,000 clones, over 80% of them singletons. Sequenced sample: PBMCs or T cells enriched from blood (not recorded which). All receptors come from a young woman who had been exposed to COVID-19.

The chain carries TRBV5-5 and TRBJ1-2; D is perhaps TRBD1 (6 bases). This CDR3 contains 15 residues. CDR1 and CDR2 from the germline V gene are SGHKS and YYEKEE (reference sequence). The V gene lost 5 bases and the J gene lost 7 bases, with 21 bases spanning the gap. Here the CDR3 reads CASSPTGFYVRGYTF. Here the CDR3 DNA reads TGTGCCAGCAGTCCAACAGGGTTTTATGTGCGTGGCTACACCTTC.

The gene calls are TRBV19 and TRBJ1-1, with TRBD1 as a possible D gene (6 bases). This CDR3 is built from 15 residues. Trimming left V 1 base short and J 1 base short, with 10 bases between. Germline V lookup: CDR1 LNHDA, CDR2 SQIVND (reference sequence). This chain's CDR3 is CASSIGDRPNTEAFF. The CDR3 DNA reads TGTGCCAGTAGTATAGGAGACAGGCCGAACACTGAAGCTTTCTTT.

This sequence joins TRBV7-9 and TRBJ1-6, with 7 positions matching TRBD1. Trimming at V came to 3 bases and at J to 10 bases, leaving 6 bases not matched to a gene. CDR1 and CDR2 from the germline V gene are SEHNR and FQNEAQ (reference sequence). This CDR3 spans 14 amino acids. As DNA, the CDR3 is TGTGCCAGCAGCTTTGGGCAGGGGGTATCACCCCTCCACTTT. Protein product: CASSFGQGVSPLHF.

The chain is built from TRBV4-2 and TRBJ2-7, with TRBD2 identical over 14 bases. The V gene end was trimmed by 0 bases and the J gene end by 4 bases; junction bases not matched to a gene: 5. Germline V gene sequence: CDR1 LGHNA, CDR2 YNFKEQ. This CDR3 spans 17 amino acids. CDR3 in amino acids: CASSQEGTSGRRYEQYF. CDR3 DNA sequence: TGTGCCAGCAGCCAAGAGGGGACTAGCGGGAGAAGATACGAGCAGTACTTC.

This rearrangement joins TRBV9 to TRBJ2-1; 12 bases are shared with TRBD2. Germline V gene sequence: CDR1 SGDLS, CDR2 YYNGEE. The CDR3 has 16 residues. V gave up 1 base and J gave up 3 bases; unmatched junction bases: 2. Here the CDR3 reads CASSVRLAGDYNEQFF. In DNA form, the CDR3 reads TGTGCCAGCAGCGTACGACTAGCGGGGGACTACAATGAGCAGTTCTTC.

The chain has TRBV6-1 and TRBJ1-1, with D unresolved. The germline gives CDR1 MNHNS, CDR2 SASEGT. V lost 2 bases and J 8 bases, leaving 12 bases between the germline ends. The CDR3 spans 13 residues. For the CDR3, the DNA is TGTGCCAGCAGTGAAATCATGAGCGCGGAAGCTTTCTTT. Translated: CASSEIMSAEAFF.